The T cell receptor (beta chain) under discussion was sequenced for a study of blood T cell repertoires in COVID-19. About the study: Donors in the United States, Italy and Spain gave samples during acute or convalescent COVID-19. PBMCs, B-cell-depleted T cells, or T cells were the source of the cDNA or gDNA that made up the material.

While infection was still active, Seattle patients were enrolled and then followed longitudinally. Per the original methods: Estimates of nucleated cell counts were drawn from the amplification of reference gene primers. This table comes from immunoSEQ multiplex PCR, and its TCRdb copy is limited to in-frame clones, with some not included. From that table come the V and J calls and clone size; the DNA was used to work out D and trimming. The sample carries 150,000 to 250,000 clones, 70% to 80% recorded once. The CDR3 runs 14 residues. V dropped 4 bases and J dropped 4; count of bases not matched to a gene: 5. Germline V lookup: CDR1 SGHTA, CDR2 FQGNSA.

The origin of this receptor is a woman aged 40 to 55 with COVID-19, enrolled during active disease. Source material: peripheral blood. The V gene is TRBV7-2, the J gene TRBJ2-5; 8 bases fit TRBD1. In nucleotides, the CDR3 is TGTGCCAGCAGCTCCACAGGGGGAGGAGAGACCCAGTACTTC. The encoded protein is CASSSTGGGETQYF. Full variable domain (remainder filled in from reference TRBV7-2 and TRBJ2-5): GAGVSQSPSNKVTEKGKDVELRCDPISGHTALYWYRQSLGQGLEFLIYFQGNSAPDKSGLPSDRFSAERTGGSVSTLTIQRTQQEDSAVYLCASSSTGGGETQYFGPGTRLLVL.